The 32 T cell receptor beta chains below come from one sample, sequenced in a study of cytomegalovirus exposure and HLA in healthy donors. Researchers ran the PCR with 60 Vbeta and 13 Jbeta primers. TCRdb's table, derived via immunoSEQ multiplex PCR, lists solely in-frame clones and lacks some. Here the sample spans roughly 100,000 clones, around four fifths being singletons. Specimen: PBMCs. The receptors stem from a woman between 40 and 55 years old in good health and CMV-seronegative.

The chain employs TRBV5-4 and TRBJ2-7, with a possible D match to TRBD2 (5 bases). The CDR3 runs to 13 residues. CDR1 is SGHNT, CDR2 YYREEE, per germline (reference sequence). Trimming pared 4 bases from V and 7 bases from J, leaving 15 bases between. DNA of the CDR3: TGTGCCAGCAGCCCGGTGGGTTCGGGAGAGCAGTACTTC. It codes for CASSPVGSGEQYF.

This chain uses TRBV27 with TRBJ1-2; TRBD1 might be the D (5 bases). CDR3 length: 14 residues. Germline values: CDR1 MNHEY, CDR2 SMNVEV (reference sequence). Between the trimmed V and J ends, which lost 6 bases and 2 bases, there was a span of 13 bases. The CDR3 nucleotides are TGTGCCAGCAGCCGCACGGACAAGAACTATGGCTACACCTTC. It encodes CASSRTDKNYGYTF.

The J gene is TRBJ1-1, the V gene TRBV2; no reliable D call. Germline CDR1 is SNHLY and CDR2 is FYNNEI. Deletions cut 7 bases from V and 1 base from J, with 13 bases between. The CDR3 spans 14 residues. The CDR3 here is CASTPSTGNTEAFF. For the CDR3, the DNA is TGTGCCAGCACCCCTTCAACGGGGAACACTGAAGCTTTCTTT.

This clone showed up just a few times. The gene calls are TRBV2 and TRBJ1-1, with 8 bases lining up with TRBD1. The CDR3 extends over 14 amino acids. Germline trimming cut 6 bases from V and 6 bases from J; bases unmatched to any gene: 9. CDR1 SNHLY and CDR2 FYNNEI come from the germline V gene. The CDR3 sequence: CASRKDRGLAEAFF. The DNA for the CDR3 is TGTGCCAGCAGGAAAGACAGGGGTTTGGCTGAAGCTTTCTTT. Supplemented by reference TRBV2 and TRBJ1-1, the full variable domain reads EPEVTQTPSHQVTQMGQEVILRCVPISNHLYFYWYRQILGQKVEFLVSFYNNEISEKSEIFDDQFSVERPDGSNFTLKIRSTKLEDSAMYFCASRKDRGLAEAFFGQGTRLTVV.

The chain has TRBV6-6 and TRBJ1-6; no definite D call. Trimming cost V 2 bases and J 1 base, with 6 bases left between them. This CDR3 contains 15 residues. Per the germline V gene, CDR1 is MNHNY and CDR2 is SVGAGI (reference sequence). The CDR3 protein is CASSYGLSYNSPLHF. DNA for the CDR3: TGTGCCAGCAGTTACGGGCTATCCTATAATTCACCCCTCCACTTT.

This clone is termed medium-sized (0.01 to 0.1%). The J gene is TRBJ2-1, the V gene TRBV6-4, with 10 bases identical to TRBD2. The V and J ends lost 0 bases and 10 bases, in that order; junction bases with no gene match: 6. The CDR3 length is 15 residues. Germline CDR1 is MRHNA and CDR2 is SNTAGT. In DNA, the CDR3 is TGTGCCAGCAGTGACTCTAGCGGGGGGTCAGGCGAGCAGTTCTTC. Residues: CASSDSSGGSGEQFF.

V usage is TRBV30 and J usage is TRBJ2-3, with 7 bases aligning to TRBD2. This CDR3 has 14 amino acids. J gave up 3 bases and V 5 bases, and 8 bases lay outside the gene matches. Germline CDR1 and CDR2: GTSNPN and SVGIG (reference sequence). CDR3 loop: CAWAQGLSTDTQYF. The CDR3 DNA is TGTGCCTGGGCTCAGGGACTATCTACAGATACGCAGTATTTT.

The chain couples TRBV20-1 to TRBJ1-1; a possible D gene is TRBD1 (6 bases). The germline CDR1 and CDR2 sequences are DFQATT and SNEGSKA (reference sequence). V was cut by 6 bases and J by 3 bases, with 8 bases left in between. The CDR3 is made up of 11 amino acids. The CDR3 loop is CSADSHTEAFF. The CDR3 DNA is TGCAGTGCGGACAGTCACACTGAAGCTTTCTTT.

V is TRBV7-9 and J is TRBJ2-4; the match to TRBD1 covers 12 bases. This CDR3 has 19 amino acids. Germline CDR1 is SEHNR and CDR2 is FQNEAQ (reference sequence). Trimming cost V 1 base and J 2 bases; bases outside gene matches: 9. The CDR3 reads CASSLEGTGGNGTKNIQYF. In DNA, the CDR3 is TGTGCCAGCAGCTTAGAAGGGACAGGGGGCAATGGAACCAAAAACATTCAGTACTTC.

This rearrangement joins TRBV25-1 to TRBJ2-2, with a possible D match to TRBD2 (6 bases). Germline V CDR1 and CDR2: MGHDK, SYGVNS. This CDR3 region has 16 residues. Between the trimmed V and J ends, which lost 8 bases and 1 base, there was a span of 17 bases. The CDR3 nucleotides read TGTGCCAGCGAGGGACTTAAAGGCCTGAACACCGGGGAGCTGTTTTTT. Translated: CASEGLKGLNTGELFF.

The chain employs TRBV28 and TRBJ1-4, with 12 bases identical to TRBD1. Germline CDR1 is MDHEN and CDR2 is SYDVKM. The CDR3 is 14 amino acids. The ends lost 7 bases at V and 10 bases at J; junction bases unmatched: 7. The CDR3 nucleotides are TGTGCCAGCATCCCCGGGACAGGGGGCGGAAAACTGTTTTTT. Protein product: CASIPGTGGGKLFF.

The chain links TRBV4-3 to TRBJ1-4, with a tentative D call TRBD1 (6 bases). Per the germline V gene, CDR1 is LGHNA and CDR2 is YSLEER. V shed 0 bases and J shed 7 bases, with 21 bases lying between them. There are 18 residues in the CDR3. The CDR3 DNA reads TGCGCCAGCAGCCAAGAACCCCCTCCCGCCGGGACACGTGAAAAACTGTTTTTT. Protein: CASSQEPPPAGTREKLFF.

The gene calls are TRBV4-3 and TRBJ2-1; a possible D gene is TRBD2 (5 bases). The CDR3 is 16 amino acids. The V gene lost 4 bases and the J gene lost 2 bases, with 15 bases spanning the gap. Germline values: CDR1 LGHNA, CDR2 YSLEER. DNA for the CDR3: TGCGCCAGCAGCCGGCGTGGCGCGGGTGCCTACAATGAGCAGTTCTTC. Residues: CASSRRGAGAYNEQFF.

On this clone itself: A junction end diverges from the germline sequence, so it may reflect a read error. V is TRBV7-7 and J is TRBJ2-7, with 8 bases fitting TRBD2. Germline lookup yields CDR1 SSHAT and CDR2 FNYEAQ (reference sequence). CDR3 length equals 13 residues. In nucleotides, the CDR3 is TGTGCTAGCAGCCTCGGACTAGCCCACGAGCAGTACTTC. The encoded protein is CASSLGLAHEQYF.

V and J are TRBV19 and TRBJ1-1, with a possible D match to TRBD1 (5 bases). Trimming took off 3 bases at V and 4 bases at J, with 12 bases between the two ends. Germline loops: CDR1 LNHDA, CDR2 SQIVND (reference sequence). The CDR3 consists of 14 residues. CDR3 coding DNA: TGTGCCAGTAGTATGGGCGGGGCGGTCACTGAAGCTTTCTTT. Amino acid sequence: CASSMGGAVTEAFF.

The chain is built from TRBV7-3 and TRBJ2-5; TRBD2 matches 7 bases. Looked up from germline, CDR1 is SGHTA and CDR2 is FQGTGA. The CDR3 covers 13 residues. V lost 5 bases, J lost 7 bases, and 7 bases stayed unmatched. The CDR3: CASSNGGDGTQYF. For the CDR3, the DNA is TGTGCCAGCAGCAATGGGGGGGACGGGACCCAGTACTTC.

V usage is TRBV9 and J usage is TRBJ2-3, with D perhaps TRBD2 (6 bases). The CDR3 extends over 16 amino acids. V lost 0 bases and J lost 1, with 12 bases in between. Germline V lookup: CDR1 SGDLS, CDR2 YYNGEE. DNA for the CDR3: TGTGCCAGCAGCGTAGAGGCGGGGCGGGGCACAGATACGCAGTATTTT. Amino acid sequence: CASSVEAGRGTDTQYF. The variable domain in full, with the rest retrieved from reference TRBV9 and TRBJ2-3, is DSGVTQTPKHLITATGQRVTLRCSPRSGDLSVYWYQQSLDQGLQFLIQYYNGEERAKGNILERFSAQQFPDLHSELNLSSLELGDSALYFCASSVEAGRGTDTQYFGPGTRLTVL.

This clone was detected only a few times. The rearrangement uses TRBV6-1 and TRBJ2-1, with 10 bases identical to TRBD2. This CDR3 comprises 14 residues. CDR1 is MNHNS and CDR2 is SASEGT in the germline V gene. V shed 11 bases, J shed 8 bases, and the junction held 12 bases outside the gene matches. DNA of the CDR3: TGTGCCTCCAGGGGGACTAGCGCCCTCCATGAGCAGTTCTTC. Translation: CASRGTSALHEQFF.

The J gene is TRBJ1-5, the V gene TRBV13, with 9 bases lining up with TRBD1. In germline, CDR1 is PRHDT, CDR2 FYEKMQ (reference sequence). The length of the CDR3 is 14 residues. Trimming took 4 bases from V and 6 from J; bases not matched to a gene: 4. DNA for the CDR3: TGTGCCAGCAGCTACAGGGGGCCCTTTCAGCCCCAGCATTTT. Translation: CASSYRGPFQPQHF.

This chain links TRBV4-2 with TRBJ2-2, with 10 bases fitting TRBD2. The V and J ends lost 5 bases and 4 bases, in that order; junction bases with no gene match: 4. Germline V gives CDR1 LGHNA, CDR2 YNFKEQ. The CDR3 is 15 amino acids. The CDR3 nucleotides read TGTGCCAGCAGCTCCCGACTAGCGGGCACCGGGGAGCTGTTTTTT. Translation gives CASSSRLAGTGELFF.

The V gene is TRBV27, the J gene TRBJ1-2, with a tentative D call TRBD1 (6 bases). Trimming took 2 bases from V and 4 from J, leaving 17 bases between them. This CDR3 spans 16 amino acids. Per germline, CDR1 MNHEY and CDR2 SMNVEV (reference sequence). CDR3: CASSLRRGAMGYGYTF. The CDR3, as DNA: TGTGCCAGCAGTTTACGCCGGGGGGCTATGGGCTATGGCTACACCTTC.

The rearrangement joins TRBV5-4 to TRBJ2-1; TRBD2 aligns across 15 bases. The germline V gene encodes CDR1 SGHNT and CDR2 YYREEE (reference sequence). The CDR3 length is 17 residues. Trimming at V came to 3 bases and at J to 4 bases, leaving 5 bases not matched to a gene. The CDR3 DNA sequence: TGTGCCAGCAGCTCTAGGACTAGCGGGGGGGTATACAATGAGCAGTTCTTC. Residues: CASSSRTSGGVYNEQFF.

This clone was recorded once. J is TRBJ2-5 and V is TRBV6-5, with TRBD2 matching over 12 bases. Germline CDR1 MNHEY, CDR2 SVGAGI. CDR3 size: 14 residues. The J segment lost 3 bases and the V segment lost 6 bases, leaving 2 bases of the junction unmatched. In DNA form, the CDR3 reads TGTGCCAGCAGAGGACTAGCGGGAAAAGAGACCCAGTACTTC. Protein product: CASRGLAGKETQYF.

This clone was recorded only once. The chain uses TRBV6-1 and TRBJ2-5, with D possibly being TRBD2 (7 bases). Trimming cost V 1 base and J 7 bases, with 16 bases left between them. CDR3 length: 15 residues. Germline V gene sequence: CDR1 MNHNS, CDR2 SASEGT. The CDR3: CASSEELATRGTQYF. DNA for the CDR3: TGTGCCAGCAGTGAAGAACTAGCGACCAGGGGGACCCAGTACTTC.

The chain has TRBV19 and TRBJ1-5; 7 bases map to TRBD1. CDR3 length: 15 amino acids. CDR1 and CDR2 (germline): LNHDA, SQIVND (reference sequence). Unmatched junction bases numbered 10, after V lost 4 bases and J lost 7 bases. This chain's CDR3 is CASSRPGGGDQPQHF. The CDR3 coding sequence is TGTGCCAGTAGTAGACCAGGGGGTGGTGACCAGCCCCAGCATTTT.

The chain carries TRBV5-1 and TRBJ2-3; TRBD2 agrees at 10 bases. Germline V CDR1 and CDR2: SGHRS, YFSETQ. The CDR3 has 16 amino acids. The junction had 9 bases not matched to a gene; V was cut back by 5 bases and J by 3 bases. The CDR3 DNA follows: TGCGCCAGCAGAAAACCTCTAGCGGGGGAAACAGATACGCAGTATTTT. Translated, it gives CASRKPLAGETDTQYF. The complete variable domain, with remaining parts taken from reference TRBV5-1 and TRBJ2-3, reads KAGVTQTPRYLIKTRGQQVTLSCSPISGHRSVSWYQQTPGQGLQFLFEYFSETQRNKGNFPGRFSGRQFSNSRSEMNVSTLELGDSALYLCASRKPLAGETDTQYFGPGTRLTVL.

The chain couples TRBV2 to TRBJ1-5; D gene ambiguous. Trimming pared 3 bases from V and 4 bases from J, leaving 7 bases between. This CDR3 spans 13 amino acids. Germline CDR1 SNHLY, CDR2 FYNNEI. The CDR3 DNA reads as TGTGCCAGCAGTGAGCTGGAGAATCAGCCCCAGCATTTT. It encodes CASSELENQPQHF.

This clone was seen a single time. The CDR3 reads CASSPGGYGDTQYF. DNA of the CDR3: TGTGCCAGCAGCCCGGGGGGTTACGGAGATACGCAGTATTTT. This chain connects TRBV7-3 to TRBJ2-3; 7 bases map to TRBD2. The CDR3 runs to 14 residues. V was pared by 5 bases and J by 5 bases, with 7 bases of the junction left unmatched. The V gene's germline CDR1 is SGHTA and CDR2 FQGTGA.

The chain combines TRBV2 with TRBJ2-7; a possible D gene is TRBD2 (5 bases). Germline V CDR1 and CDR2: SNHLY, FYNNEI. V gave up 9 bases and J gave up 0 bases, with 21 bases separating them. The CDR3 sequence is 16 residues long. The CDR3 DNA reads as TGTGCCAGTCTCCCCCTAGCTGTTCGGAACTCCTACGAGCAGTACTTC. Translation gives CASLPLAVRNSYEQYF.

Only a few counts were recorded for this clone. The chain is built from TRBV7-6 and TRBJ1-1, with 10 bases fitting TRBD1. The junction had 7 bases not matched to a gene; V was cut back by 3 bases and J by 0 bases. Germline V lookup: CDR1 SGHVS, CDR2 FNYEAQ. CDR3 size: 17 residues. The CDR3 region has the DNA TGTGCCAGCAGCTTGACAGGGGGCGTTGGTTTGAACACTGAAGCTTTCTTT. Its protein is CASSLTGGVGLNTEAFF.

The chain recombines TRBV7-2 with TRBJ1-6, with D possibly being TRBD1 (5 bases). Deletions cut 7 bases from V and 11 bases from J, with 18 bases between. CDR1 SGHTA and CDR2 FQGNSA come from the germline V gene. This CDR3 has 14 amino acids. This CDR3 reads CASTSPGLWAPLHF. CDR3 coding DNA: TGTGCCAGCACCAGCCCGGGACTGTGGGCACCCCTCCACTTT.

The chain combines TRBV20-1 with TRBJ1-2; D call uncertain. V lost 3 bases and J 8 bases, leaving 10 bases between the germline ends. Looked up from germline, CDR1 is DFQATT and CDR2 is SNEGSKA (reference sequence). This CDR3 has 11 residues. This CDR3 is CSASVAGGYTF. The CDR3 DNA reads as TGCAGTGCTAGCGTCGCGGGAGGCTACACCTTC.